This TCR beta chain was sequenced during a study of regulatory T cells in long-lasting Graves disease (dated by TCRdb to 2020 to 2022). For the wider study: Newly diagnosed Graves' disease patients had taken antithyroid drugs for less than 3 months. Patients with persistent Graves' disease were compared with patients with newly diagnosed Graves' disease using TCR sequencing and RNA sequencing of peripheral blood. The study was registered as a clinical trial and conducted in China. TCR sequencing covered roughly 13 persistent and around 20 newly diagnosed Graves' disease patients, some 33 samples in total.

The sample's time point label is to be understood as: newly diagnosed GD, antithyroid drugs for less than 3 months. RNA was extracted from PBMCs in TRIzol for both TCR sequencing and RNA sequencing. The diagnosis of Graves' disease was made according to American Thyroid Association guidelines. Patients were recruited from an endocrinology department in Xi'an, China. Each patient gave 9 to 10 milliliters of peripheral blood, collected in an EDTA anticoagulant tube. PBMCs were isolated by Ficoll Paque Plus density gradient separation without further T cell sorting. An Agilent 2100 Bioanalyzer and agarose gel were used to check RNA quality, and a NanoDrop 2000 was used to measure RNA concentration. What the work shows at the level of the full study, not this receptor alone: The small sample size was acknowledged by the authors as a limitation that may reduce accuracy. Compared with newly diagnosed patients, patients with persistent Graves' disease had lower TCR Shannon entropy and fewer highly expanded clones, which suggests clonal expansion. Preferential use of TRBV28, TRBJ1-2 and TRBJ2-5 was observed in persistent disease, whereas TRBV20-1 and TRBJ2-1 were favored in newly diagnosed disease. The study examined only peripheral blood because the primary lesion, thyroid tissue, could not be accessed. A larger number of public clonotypes was shared among persistent patients (fewer than 3,000) than among newly diagnosed patients (roughly 980). Sequencing and analysis were limited to the TCR beta chain.

Libraries were built with multiplex PCR. Sequenced on an Illumina HiSeq 4000. To build TCR beta libraries, CDR3 regions were amplified by Arm-PCR using iRepertoire HTBI primers. Gel purification was performed on PCR products prior to sequencing. As for how the authors treated the data: Gene usage analysis of CDR3 amino acid clonotypes used the 60 to 75 TRBV and about 14 TRBJ segments found across samples. COPE and FqMerger were used to merge filtered high-quality paired reads into contigs. BLAST was used to align contigs to IMGT TRBV, TRBD and TRBJ reference genes, with CDR3 defined following IMGT. Any clonotype with a frequency above 0.1% was counted as a highly expanded clone. Shannon entropy served as the measure of repertoire diversity, while the Gini coefficient captured V-J evenness. Clonotypes shared by more than one individual were considered public. In TCRdb, the public reads were trimmed at Q25 with fastp and aligned with MiXCR, with productive beta chains retained. Every distinct CDR3 protein forms one entry, paired with its most common genes and DNA. TCRdb's processing, not the authors' own work, is the source of the V and J calls. The sample table records roughly 380,000 distinct CDR3 sequences; roughly 16% of these occur just once. Jointly, the top ten make up about a fifth of the sample.

The CDR1 and CDR2 encoded by the germline V gene are SGHTA and FQGTGA. V sheds 6 bases and J sheds 4 bases, leaving 10 bases between their ends. Inclusive of the bounding cysteine and phenylalanine, the CDR3 is 13 residues long. Just the 39-base CDR3 DNA is kept, in frame starting at base 1. In its sample, this clonotype was seen many times. This receptor's antigen is unknown. It has no much larger one-base neighbor in the sample; base qualities were not kept. The V and J genes are TRBV7-3 and TRBJ1-5, with the D segment identity uncertain. Here the sequenced sample was peripheral blood mononuclear cells (PBMCs), taken at new diagnosis, from a patient treated with antithyroid drugs. The sequence came from a female donor with Graves disease. The CDR3 corresponds to CASSSTVNQPQHF. The bases are TGTGCCAGCAGTTCAACCGTAAATCAGCCCCAGCATTTT.